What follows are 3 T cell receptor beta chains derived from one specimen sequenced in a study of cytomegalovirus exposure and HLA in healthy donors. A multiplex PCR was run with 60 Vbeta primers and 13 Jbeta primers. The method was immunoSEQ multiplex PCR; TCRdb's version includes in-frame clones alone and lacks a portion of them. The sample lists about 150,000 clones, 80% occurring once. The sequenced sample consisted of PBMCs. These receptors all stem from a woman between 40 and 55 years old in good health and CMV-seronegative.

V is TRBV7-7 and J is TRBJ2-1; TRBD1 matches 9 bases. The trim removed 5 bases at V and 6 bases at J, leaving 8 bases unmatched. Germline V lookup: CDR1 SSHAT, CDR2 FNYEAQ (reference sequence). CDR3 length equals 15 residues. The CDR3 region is CASSPRTGVGNEQFF. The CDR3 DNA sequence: TGTGCCAGCAGCCCACGGACAGGGGTGGGCAATGAGCAGTTCTTC.

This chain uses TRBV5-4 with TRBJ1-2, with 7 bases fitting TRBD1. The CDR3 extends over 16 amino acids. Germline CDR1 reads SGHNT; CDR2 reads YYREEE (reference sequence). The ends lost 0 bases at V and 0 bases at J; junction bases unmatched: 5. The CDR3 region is CASSLAGTATNYGYTF. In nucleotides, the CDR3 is TGTGCCAGCAGCTTGGCGGGGACAGCCACTAACTATGGCTACACCTTC. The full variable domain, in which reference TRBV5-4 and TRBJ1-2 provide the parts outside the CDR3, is ETGVTQSPTHLIKTRGQQVTLRCSSQSGHNTVSWYQQALGQGPQFIFQYYREEENGRGNFPPRFSGLQFPNYSSELNVNALELDDSALYLCASSLAGTATNYGYTFGSGTRLTVV.

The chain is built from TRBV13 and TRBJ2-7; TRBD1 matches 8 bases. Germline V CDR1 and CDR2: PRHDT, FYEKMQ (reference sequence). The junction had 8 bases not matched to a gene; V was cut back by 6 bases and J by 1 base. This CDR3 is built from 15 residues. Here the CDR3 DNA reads TGTGCCAGCAGTTCTACAGGGGGTCGTTCCTACGAGCAGTACTTC. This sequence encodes CASSSTGGRSYEQYF.